This T cell receptor beta chain was captured in a study of blood T cell repertoires in COVID-19. Study-wide background: Donors in the United States, Italy and Spain gave samples during acute or convalescent COVID-19.

Germline V gives CDR1 MNHEY, CDR2 SVGAGI. The CDR3 loop spans 14 amino acids. Trimming stripped 7 bases from V and 5 bases from J, with 14 bases between. The authors' processing: Estimates of nucleated cell counts were drawn from the amplification of reference gene primers. Data came from immunoSEQ multiplex PCR; TCRdb stores just in-frame clones and leaves some out. That table supplies the V and J calls and clone size; D and trimming were determined from the DNA. Here the sample spans around 250,000 clones, nearly 85% being singletons. V is TRBV6-5 and J is TRBJ2-2; possibly TRBD2 for D (6 bases). Sequencing was carried out using peripheral blood. This clonotype was sampled from a human donor in a cohort sampled during active COVID-19. CDR3: CASKAGRMTGELFF. CDR3 bases: TGTGCCAGCAAAGCGGGCAGAATGACCGGGGAGCTGTTTTTT.